The rows below give T cell receptor beta chains drawn from one sample of a study of T-cell reconstitution after alpha-beta-depleted transplantation in children. TCRdb analysed the PCR reads with MiXCR anew, one entry per CDR3 protein. This repertoire shows 580,000 or so distinct CDR3 sequences, more than 20% found once; its top ten account for 11% to 15%. The sample was PBMCs, mostly from graft donor cells, taken 360 days after TCRalphabeta/CD19-depleted stem cell transplant. Every receptor here comes from a boy younger than two who had a stem cell transplant for acute myeloid leukemia, so the T cells may come from the graft donor. CDR3s include the opening cysteine and the closing phenylalanine or tryptophan. Each record gives: D gene, V gene, J gene, clone size, CDR3 protein, CDR3 DNA. D genes are given only for firm matches. Size values are once, few and many counts, or a class for expanded clones, and some rows have none.

NA	TRBV29-1	TRBJ1-1	many	CSVGKNTEAFF	TGCAGCGTTGGTAAGAACACTGAAGCTTTCTTT
NA	TRBV6-6	TRBJ1-1	many	CASRTFRGGTEAFF	TGTGCCAGCAGGACGTTCCGGGGGGGCACTGAAGCTTTCTTT
TRBD2	TRBV29-1	TRBJ2-1	many	CSARTSGAVADEQFF	TGCAGCGCACGGACTAGCGGGGCTGTCGCGGATGAGCAGTTCTTC
NA	TRBV4-2	TRBJ2-3	many	CASSPNPSAFTDTQYF	TGTGCCAGCAGCCCGAACCCTAGCGCGTTCACAGATACGCAGTATTTT
NA	TRBV20-1	TRBJ2-1	few	CSAPSVGGIYNEQFF	TGCAGTGCCCCGTCAGTGGGGGGAATTTACAATGAGCAGTTCTTC
NA	TRBV20-1	TRBJ2-2	many	CSARNPDSANTGELFF	TGCAGTGCTAGGAACCCGGACAGCGCGAACACCGGGGAGCTGTTTTTT
TRBD1	TRBV7-2	TRBJ2-5	NA	CASSSSSQGVTQYF	TGTGCCAGCAGCTCAAGCAGCCAGGGGGTGACCCAGTACTTC
NA	TRBV9	TRBJ2-5	few	CASSADSKETQYF	TGTGCCAGCAGCGCGGACAGTAAAGAGACCCAGTACTTC
NA	TRBV12-3/TRBV12-4	TRBJ2-3	NA	CASSLDRGASNTQYF	TGTGCCAGCAGTTTAGATCGGGGGGCATCAAATACGCAGTATTTT
NA	TRBV6-5	TRBJ2-3	many	CASSYYEGATDTQYF	TGTGCCAGCAGTTACTATGAGGGTGCCACAGATACGCAGTATTTT
NA	TRBV7-9	TRBJ2-1	many	CASSIDVSYNEQFF	TGTGCCAGCAGCATCGATGTGTCCTACAATGAGCAGTTCTTC
NA	TRBV5-6	TRBJ1-2	NA	CASSRVWGGYTF	TGTGCCAGCAGCCGGGTATGGGGAGGCTACACCTTC
TRBD2	TRBV20-1	TRBJ2-2	NA	CSATQLAGGPSGELFF	TGCAGTGCTACGCAACTAGCGGGGGGGCCGAGCGGGGAGCTGTTTTTT
TRBD2	TRBV7-2	TRBJ2-5	NA	CASSQGLAGARETQYF	TGTGCCAGCAGCCAGGGACTAGCGGGGGCACGAGAGACCCAGTACTTC
TRBD1	TRBV9	TRBJ2-7	NA	CASSVVPTGVSYEQYF	TGTGCCAGCAGCGTAGTCCCCACAGGGGTCTCCTACGAGCAGTACTTC
NA	TRBV4-3	TRBJ2-1	NA	CASSQLGAYNEQFF	TGCGCCAGCAGCCAGCTAGGGGCCTACAATGAGCAGTTCTTC
TRBD2	TRBV12-3/TRBV12-4	TRBJ2-1	many	CASSPGLVWYNEQFF	TGTGCCAGCAGTCCGGGACTAGTTTGGTACAATGAGCAGTTCTTC
TRBD1	TRBV12-3/TRBV12-4	TRBJ1-1	many	CASSRRQGNTEAFF	TGTGCCAGCAGTCGGCGACAGGGGAACACTGAAGCTTTCTTT
TRBD2	TRBV12-3/TRBV12-4	TRBJ2-1	many	CASSPGLARGSQFF	TGTGCCAGCAGTCCTGGACTAGCGAGGGGATCCCAGTTCTTC
TRBD1	TRBV20-1	TRBJ1-5	NA	CSARTPGGGQPQHF	TGCAGTGCGCGGACCCCAGGGGGCGGACAGCCCCAGCATTTT
TRBD2	TRBV10-1	TRBJ2-3	NA	CASSRTSGEDTQYF	TGCGCCAGCAGCCGGACTAGCGGGGAGGATACGCAGTATTTT
NA	TRBV20-1	TRBJ1-1	NA	CSARDGGGRGTEAFF	TGCAGTGCTAGAGATGGGGGGGGCCGAGGCACTGAAGCTTTCTTT
NA	TRBV6-4	TRBJ2-7	few	CASSDSRGEQYF	TGTGCCAGCAGTGACTCGAGGGGAGAGCAGTACTTC
TRBD1	TRBV4-1	TRBJ2-1	NA	CASSRTGTGDNEQFF	TGCGCCAGCAGCCGAACCGGGACAGGGGATAATGAGCAGTTCTTC
NA	TRBV7-8	TRBJ2-7	NA	CASSSGGTSGIYEQYF	TGTGCCAGCAGCTCAGGGGGAACTAGCGGCATCTACGAGCAGTACTTC
NA	TRBV20-1	TRBJ1-1	NA	CSAKFAGRGAVEAFF	TGCAGTGCTAAGTTTGCGGGACGGGGGGCCGTTGAAGCTTTCTTT
NA	TRBV4-2	TRBJ2-7	NA	CASSQDWGVGYEQYF	TGTGCCAGCAGCCAAGATTGGGGAGTGGGATACGAGCAGTACTTC
TRBD2	TRBV19	TRBJ2-3	NA	CASSKLAGGSSTDTQYF	TGTGCCAGTAGTAAACTAGCGGGGGGTTCTAGCACAGATACGCAGTATTTT
TRBD2	TRBV29-1	TRBJ2-3	many	CSVEVGGAGHTDTQYF	TGCAGCGTTGAAGTCGGGGGGGCTGGGCACACAGATACGCAGTATTTT